These 28 T cell receptor beta chains share one sample of origin, sequenced in a study of siplizumab effects on memory and regulatory T cells. Method: immunoSEQ multiplex PCR; TCRdb's copy keeps in-frame clones and lacks some. The sample lists roughly 100,000 clones; more than 85% were seen once. Material for sequencing was CD4+ T cells sorted from blood. The receptors derive from a human donor in good health.

The rearrangement links TRBV7-2 to TRBJ2-5, with TRBD2 matching over 8 bases. Germline trimming cut 5 bases from V and 5 bases from J; bases unmatched to any gene: 10. CDR1 and CDR2 (germline): SGHTA, FQGNSA. This CDR3 spans 15 amino acids. CDR3 loop: CASSQKRERAETQYF. The DNA of the CDR3 is TGTGCCAGCAGCCAAAAGCGGGAGCGGGCGGAGACCCAGTACTTC.

This clone appeared once. The V and J genes are TRBV5-4 and TRBJ2-1; TRBD2 matches 11 bases. This CDR3 has 16 amino acids. The trim removed 3 bases at V and 6 bases at J, leaving 8 bases unmatched. Germline lookup yields CDR1 SGHNT and CDR2 YYREEE (reference sequence). CDR3 nucleotide sequence: TGTGCCAGCAGCTCCGGTCTAGCGGGAGGCGTCAATGAGCAGTTCTTC. Its translation is CASSSGLAGGVNEQFF.

This chain joins TRBV30 and TRBJ1-3; D gene ambiguous. Trimming pared 7 bases from V and 0 bases from J, leaving 10 bases between. Germline-derived CDR1 and CDR2 are GTSNPN and SVGIG (reference sequence). The CDR3 covers 13 residues. CDR3 sequence (DNA): TGTGCCTCCACGGCCGGCTCTGGAAACACCATATATTTT. Translated: CASTAGSGNTIYF.

The rearrangement links TRBV28 to TRBJ1-3; D uncertain. The V and J ends lost 2 bases and 4 bases respectively, with 12 bases between them. CDR1 and CDR2 (germline): MDHEN, SYDVKM. The CDR3 has 15 amino acids. The CDR3, as DNA: TGTGCCAGCAGTTTAAATCAAGGGTCCGGAAACACCATATATTTT. This gives the protein CASSLNQGSGNTIYF.

The chain has TRBV5-1 and TRBJ1-1; D is ambiguous. Germline V gene sequence: CDR1 SGHRS, CDR2 YFSETQ. This CDR3 is 13 amino acids long. Trimming took 0 bases from V and 4 from J, leaving 7 bases between them. The CDR3 is CASSLVEGTEAFF. The DNA of the CDR3 is TGCGCCAGCAGCTTGGTGGAGGGCACTGAAGCTTTCTTT.

The chain recombines TRBV10-3 with TRBJ2-1; D not resolved. Germline-derived CDR1 and CDR2 are ENHRY and SYGVKD. Between the trimmed V and J ends, which lost 0 bases and 5 bases, there was a span of 8 bases. This CDR3 region has 14 residues. CDR3 DNA: TGTGCCATCAGTGAGTCGGCGACAAACAATGAGCAGTTCTTC. Its protein product is CAISESATNNEQFF.

V is TRBV30 and J is TRBJ2-3; unclear D gene. Germline loops: CDR1 GTSNPN, CDR2 SVGIG (reference sequence). V was shortened by 4 bases and J by 1 base, with 12 bases between the two germline ends. This CDR3 region has 14 residues. The CDR3 nucleotides read TGTGCCTGGAAATCCAACCTAGGCACAGATACGCAGTATTTT. Protein product: CAWKSNLGTDTQYF.

The chain links TRBV11-2 to TRBJ1-1; D remains ambiguous. The CDR3 has 15 amino acids. Looked up from germline, CDR1 is SGHAT and CDR2 is FQNNGV. Trimming pared 3 bases from V and 0 bases from J, leaving 11 bases between. In DNA form, the CDR3 reads TGTGCCAGCAGCTTGTCTGGGAACATGAACACTGAAGCTTTCTTT. Protein sequence: CASSLSGNMNTEAFF.

The rearrangement joins TRBV28 to TRBJ1-1, with 8 bases aligning to TRBD1. CDR3 length: 14 amino acids. Germline V CDR1 and CDR2: MDHEN, SYDVKM. J lost 7 bases, V lost 6 bases, and 10 bases had no gene match. CDR3 loop: CASRLSTGVSEAFF. The DNA for the CDR3 is TGTGCCAGCAGACTTTCGACAGGGGTTAGTGAAGCTTTCTTT.

As DNA, the CDR3 is TGTGCCAGCAGCAAGGACGGGAGTAAACGGCCCTACGAGCAGTACTTC. This gives the protein CASSKDGSKRPYEQYF. The rearrangement links TRBV21-1 to TRBJ2-7; the table names TRBD2, a call not compared with the DNA. TRBV21-1 is a documented pseudogene. This CDR3 has 16 residues.

The genes are TRBV18 and TRBJ1-1, with 8 nucleotides matching TRBD1. Trimming at V came to 3 bases and at J to 5 bases, leaving 5 bases not matched to a gene. The CDR3 is 14 residues long. In germline, CDR1 is KGHSH, CDR2 LQKENI. DNA for the CDR3: TGTGCCAGCTCACCGGACAGGGCGAAGACTGAAGCTTTCTTT. Its translation is CASSPDRAKTEAFF. The whole variable domain, filled in from reference TRBV18 and TRBJ1-1, reads NAGVMQNPRHLVRRRGQEARLRCSPMKGHSHVYWYRQLPEEGLKFMVYLQKENIIDESGMPKERFSAEFPKEGPSILRIQQVVRGDSAAYFCASSPDRAKTEAFFGQGTRLTVV.

The J gene is TRBJ1-2, the V gene TRBV18; 9 bases line up with TRBD1. Germline loops: CDR1 KGHSH, CDR2 LQKENI. The junction had 15 bases not matched to a gene; V was cut back by 8 bases and J by 8 bases. The CDR3 runs to 15 residues. As DNA, the CDR3 is TGTGCCAGCACGGAAACCCCGGGACAGGGTGGAGGCTACACCTTC. Amino acids: CASTETPGQGGGYTF.

The chain couples TRBV27 to TRBJ1-5, with D unresolved. V lost 4 bases, J lost 4 bases, and 11 bases lay in between. CDR3 size: 14 residues. Germline V CDR1 and CDR2: MNHEY, SMNVEV (reference sequence). CDR3 sequence (DNA): TGTGCCAGCAGTTCCGGGCCTTGGAATCAGCCCCAGCATTTT. It translates to CASSSGPWNQPQHF.

The V gene is TRBV27, the J gene TRBJ2-3, with 14 positions matching TRBD2. Germline values: CDR1 MNHEY, CDR2 SMNVEV (reference sequence). This CDR3 is built from 18 residues. V shed 6 bases, J shed 1 base, and the junction held 9 bases outside the gene matches. The CDR3 protein is CASRKGLAGVVGTDTQYF. DNA of the CDR3: TGTGCCAGCAGAAAGGGACTAGCGGGAGTCGTCGGCACAGATACGCAGTATTTT.

This clone showed up just a few times. This sequence joins TRBV6-6 and TRBJ2-1, with D tentatively TRBD2 (6 bases). The germline V and J ends were trimmed by 9 bases and 15 bases, with 18 bases remaining between them. The V gene's germline CDR1 is MNHNY and CDR2 SVGAGI (reference sequence). This CDR3 spans 11 amino acids. CDR3 protein: CASGRMGSRFF. Here the CDR3 DNA reads TGTGCCAGTGGGAGGATGGGTTCAAGGTTCTTC.

The chain carries TRBV7-9 and TRBJ1-5; D remains unclear. The CDR3 length is 14 residues. Germline loops: CDR1 SEHNR, CDR2 FQNEAQ (reference sequence). The V end lost 1 base, the J end lost 4 bases, and 8 bases lay between the germline ends. CDR3 protein: CASSLETKNQPQHF. CDR3 in DNA: TGTGCCAGCAGCTTAGAGACTAAAAATCAGCCCCAGCATTTT.

This chain uses TRBV28 with TRBJ2-7; perhaps TRBD1 as D (6 bases). Germline V lookup: CDR1 MDHEN, CDR2 SYDVKM. Trimming removed 4 bases from V and 3 bases from J, with 16 bases in between. The CDR3 contains 15 residues. CDR3 protein: CASSSPRTAYYEQYF. CDR3 nucleotide sequence: TGTGCCAGCAGTTCTCCCCGGACAGCCTACTACGAGCAGTACTTC.

This chain uses TRBV9 with TRBJ1-5; 7 bases align to TRBD1. The CDR3 runs to 13 residues. Trimming at V came to 2 bases and at J to 5 bases, leaving 1 base not matched to a gene. The V gene's germline CDR1 is SGDLS and CDR2 YYNGEE. The DNA for the CDR3 is TGTGCCAGCAGCGTTGGACAGGATCAGCCCCAGCATTTT. This sequence encodes CASSVGQDQPQHF.

The V call is TRBV10-2, the J call TRBJ2-2; 9 nucleotides line up with TRBD1. V dropped 5 bases and J dropped 0; count of bases not matched to a gene: 1. The CDR3 has 15 amino acids. The germline V gene encodes CDR1 WSHSY and CDR2 SAAADI. CDR3 sequence reads: CASSRQGANTGELFF. The CDR3 nucleotides read TGCGCCAGCAGTAGACAGGGGGCGAACACCGGGGAGCTGTTTTTT.

Regarding this clone: Other nucleotide sequences in the sample specify the same CDR3. The V gene is TRBV7-6, the J gene TRBJ2-3; D unclear. This CDR3 comprises 13 residues. Looked up from germline, CDR1 is SGHVS and CDR2 is FNYEAQ. The V end lost 5 bases, the J end lost 2 bases, and 8 bases lay between the germline ends. The CDR3, as DNA: TGTGCCAGCAGCCTTCTGGTCACAGATACGCAGTATTTT. It yields the protein CASSLLVTDTQYF. Full variable domain (missing parts from reference TRBV7-6 and TRBJ2-3): GAGVSQSPRYKVTKRGQDVALRCDPISGHVSLYWYRQALGQGPEFLTYFNYEAQQDKSGLPNDRFSAERPEGSISTLTIQRTEQRDSAMYRCASSLLVTDTQYFGPGTRLTVL.

The CDR3 sequence is CASSATGTGGGYTF. In DNA, the CDR3 is TGTGCCAGCAGCGCCACAGGGACAGGAGGTGGCTACACCTTC. V is TRBV7-6 and J is TRBJ1-2; 8 bases agree with TRBD1. The CDR3 consists of 14 residues. J was trimmed by 7 bases and V by 5 bases; bases with no gene match: 9. Germline V gene sequence: CDR1 SGHVS, CDR2 FNYEAQ.

V and J are TRBV18 and TRBJ2-1; TRBD2 agrees at 9 bases. The V segment lost 3 bases and the J segment 1 base; nucleotides outside the gene matches: 4. CDR3 length: 16 residues. Per the germline V gene, CDR1 is KGHSH and CDR2 is LQKENI. The CDR3 bases are TGTGCCAGCTCACCTAGAGCGGGAGGATCCTACAATGAGCAGTTCTTC. This encodes CASSPRAGGSYNEQFF.

The gene calls are TRBV27 and TRBJ2-7; TRBD1 agrees at 7 bases. The germline V gene has CDR1 MNHEY and CDR2 SMNVEV (reference sequence). The CDR3 sequence is 13 residues long. V lost 6 bases and J lost 6; bases outside the gene matches: 8. The CDR3 bases are TGTGCCAGCAGGGGGACAGCCCTTTCCGAGCAGTACTTC. Protein: CASRGTALSEQYF.

The V gene is TRBV28, the J gene TRBJ1-2; D is uncertain. The CDR3 is 13 amino acids. Germline V gene lookup returns CDR1 MDHEN and CDR2 SYDVKM. V lost 2 bases and J 6 bases, leaving 10 bases between the germline ends. CDR3 nucleotides: TGTGCCAGCAGTTTACCCCACTTGGATGGCTACACCTTC. The encoded protein is CASSLPHLDGYTF.

The rearrangement joins TRBV30 to TRBJ2-7; 11 bases line up with TRBD2. Germline CDR1 reads GTSNPN; CDR2 reads SVGIG (reference sequence). The CDR3 is made up of 16 amino acids. J lost 1 base, V lost 3 bases, and 8 bases had no gene match. This chain's CDR3 is CAWRGRLAGPSYEQYF. CDR3 nucleotide sequence: TGTGCCTGGAGGGGACGACTAGCGGGACCATCCTACGAGCAGTACTTC. Full variable domain (outside the CDR3, taken from reference TRBV30 and TRBJ2-7): SQTIHQWPATLVQPVGSPLSLECTVEGTSNPNLYWYRQAAGRGLQLLFYSVGIGQISSEVPQNLSASRPQDRQFILSSKKLLLSDSGFYLCAWRGRLAGPSYEQYFGPGTRLTVT.

This chain connects TRBV7-8 to TRBJ1-1; the D gene is possibly TRBD1 (5 bases). V was clipped by 5 bases and J by 0 bases, with 16 bases between them. Germline CDR1 SGHVS, CDR2 FQNEAQ. This CDR3 spans 16 amino acids. The CDR3 nucleotides read TGTGCCAGCAGCCCATCGCGGGGGTCGATGAACACTGAAGCTTTCTTT. Encoded protein: CASSPSRGSMNTEAFF.

This chain connects TRBV28 to TRBJ2-5, with TRBD1 as a possible D gene (6 bases). The ends were cut back, 6 bases at V and 3 bases at J, with 8 bases in the middle. In germline, CDR1 is MDHEN, CDR2 SYDVKM. The length of the CDR3 is 12 residues. The CDR3 nucleotides are TGTGCCAGCAGGGCAGGGGAAGAGACCCAGTACTTC. This sequence encodes CASRAGEETQYF.

This sequence joins TRBV6-1 and TRBJ1-1; weak D call: TRBD1 (5 bases). The CDR3 has 14 amino acids. V was trimmed by 7 bases and J by 3 bases, leaving 15 bases between them. Per the germline V gene, CDR1 is MNHNS and CDR2 is SASEGT. CDR3 residues: CASMRGGPDTEAFF. For the CDR3, the DNA is TGTGCCAGCATGAGGGGAGGGCCGGACACTGAAGCTTTCTTT.